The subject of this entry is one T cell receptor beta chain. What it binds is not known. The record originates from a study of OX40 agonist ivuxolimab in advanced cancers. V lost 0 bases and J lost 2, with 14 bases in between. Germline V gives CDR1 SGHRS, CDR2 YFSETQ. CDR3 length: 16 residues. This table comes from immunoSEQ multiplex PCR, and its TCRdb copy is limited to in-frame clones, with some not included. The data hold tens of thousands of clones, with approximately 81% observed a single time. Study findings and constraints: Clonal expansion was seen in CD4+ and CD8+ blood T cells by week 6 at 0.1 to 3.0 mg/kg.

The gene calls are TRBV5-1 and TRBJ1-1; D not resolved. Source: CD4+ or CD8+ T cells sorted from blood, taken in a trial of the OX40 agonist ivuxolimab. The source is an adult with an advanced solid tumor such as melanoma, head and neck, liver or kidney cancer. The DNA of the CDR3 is TGCGCCAGCAGCTTGGCGTCCGGGATCGGTAACACTGAAGCTTTCTTT. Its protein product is CASSLASGIGNTEAFF. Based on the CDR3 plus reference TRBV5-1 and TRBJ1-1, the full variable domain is KAGVTQTPRYLIKTRGQQVTLSCSPISGHRSVSWYQQTPGQGLQFLFEYFSETQRNKGNFPGRFSGRQFSNSRSEMNVSTLELGDSALYLCASSLASGIGNTEAFFGQGTRLTVV.